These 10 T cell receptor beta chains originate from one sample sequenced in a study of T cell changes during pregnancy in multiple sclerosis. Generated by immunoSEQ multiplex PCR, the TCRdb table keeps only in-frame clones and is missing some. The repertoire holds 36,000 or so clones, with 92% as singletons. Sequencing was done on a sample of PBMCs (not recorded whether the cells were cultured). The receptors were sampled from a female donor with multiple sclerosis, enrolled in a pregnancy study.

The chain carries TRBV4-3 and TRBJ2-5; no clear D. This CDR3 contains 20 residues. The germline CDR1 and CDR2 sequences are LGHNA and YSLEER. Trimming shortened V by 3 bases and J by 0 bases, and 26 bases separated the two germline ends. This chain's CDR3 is CASSQTNLPDTYSNQETQYF. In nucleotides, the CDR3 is TGCGCCAGCAGCCAGACGAATCTGCCAGACACGTATTCTAACCAAGAGACCCAGTACTTC.

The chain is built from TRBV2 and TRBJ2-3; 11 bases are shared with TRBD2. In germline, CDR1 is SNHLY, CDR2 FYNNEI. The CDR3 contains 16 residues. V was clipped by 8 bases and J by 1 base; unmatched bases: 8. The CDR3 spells CASSAALAGGTDTQYF. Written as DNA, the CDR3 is TGTGCCAGCTCAGCGGCACTAGCGGGAGGCACAGATACGCAGTATTTT.

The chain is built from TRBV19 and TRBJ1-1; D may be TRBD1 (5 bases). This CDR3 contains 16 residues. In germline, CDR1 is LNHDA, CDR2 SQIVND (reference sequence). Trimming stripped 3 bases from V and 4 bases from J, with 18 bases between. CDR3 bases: TGTGCCAGTAGTATTTGGGACCCAGCTCATGGCACTGAAGCTTTCTTT. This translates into CASSIWDPAHGTEAFF.

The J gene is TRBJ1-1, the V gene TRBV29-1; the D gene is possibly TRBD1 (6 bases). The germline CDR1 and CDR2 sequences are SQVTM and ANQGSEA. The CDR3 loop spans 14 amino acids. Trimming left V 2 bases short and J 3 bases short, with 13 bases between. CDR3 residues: CSVEQGLGDTEAFF. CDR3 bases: TGCAGCGTTGAACAGGGGCTGGGGGACACTGAAGCTTTCTTT.

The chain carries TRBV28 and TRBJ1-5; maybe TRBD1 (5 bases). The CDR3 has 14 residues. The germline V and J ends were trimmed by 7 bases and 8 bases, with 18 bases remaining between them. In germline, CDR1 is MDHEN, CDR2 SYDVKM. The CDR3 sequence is CASTPAGPTEPQHF. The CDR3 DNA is TGTGCCAGCACCCCTGCGGGGCCGACGGAGCCCCAGCATTTT.

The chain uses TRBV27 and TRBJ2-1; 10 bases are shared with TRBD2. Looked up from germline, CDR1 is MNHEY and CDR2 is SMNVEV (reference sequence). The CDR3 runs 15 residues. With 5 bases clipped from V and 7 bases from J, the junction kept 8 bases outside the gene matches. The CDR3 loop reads CASSDVAGGWNEQFF. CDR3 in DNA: TGTGCCAGCAGTGACGTAGCGGGAGGTTGGAATGAGCAGTTCTTC.

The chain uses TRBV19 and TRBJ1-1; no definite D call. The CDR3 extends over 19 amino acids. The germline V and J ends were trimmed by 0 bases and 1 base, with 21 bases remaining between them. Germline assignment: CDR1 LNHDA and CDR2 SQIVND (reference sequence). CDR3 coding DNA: TGTGCCAGTAGTATAGAGTATCCGGCCCGAAGACCTTCGAACACTGAAGCTTTCTTT. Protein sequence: CASSIEYPARRPSNTEAFF.

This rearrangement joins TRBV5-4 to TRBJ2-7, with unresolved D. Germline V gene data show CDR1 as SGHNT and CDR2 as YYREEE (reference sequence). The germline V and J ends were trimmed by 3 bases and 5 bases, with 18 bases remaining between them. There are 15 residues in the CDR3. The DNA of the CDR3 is TGTGCCAGCAGCTCTACCTCTAGAATACTCAACGAGCAGTACTTC. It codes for CASSSTSRILNEQYF.

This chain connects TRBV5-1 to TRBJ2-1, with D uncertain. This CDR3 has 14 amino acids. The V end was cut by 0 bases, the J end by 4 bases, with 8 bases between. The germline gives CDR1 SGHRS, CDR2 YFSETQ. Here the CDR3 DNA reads TGCGCCAGCAGCTTGGGCCCCAGTTACAATGAGCAGTTCTTC. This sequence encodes CASSLGPSYNEQFF.

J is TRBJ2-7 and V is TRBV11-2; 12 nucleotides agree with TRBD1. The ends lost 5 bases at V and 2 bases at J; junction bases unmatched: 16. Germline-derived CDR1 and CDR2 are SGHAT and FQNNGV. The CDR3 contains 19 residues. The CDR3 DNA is TGTGCCAGCAGCCTTGGAGGGGGACAGGGGGCGGTTGGTCCCTACGAGCAGTACTTC. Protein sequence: CASSLGGGQGAVGPYEQYF.